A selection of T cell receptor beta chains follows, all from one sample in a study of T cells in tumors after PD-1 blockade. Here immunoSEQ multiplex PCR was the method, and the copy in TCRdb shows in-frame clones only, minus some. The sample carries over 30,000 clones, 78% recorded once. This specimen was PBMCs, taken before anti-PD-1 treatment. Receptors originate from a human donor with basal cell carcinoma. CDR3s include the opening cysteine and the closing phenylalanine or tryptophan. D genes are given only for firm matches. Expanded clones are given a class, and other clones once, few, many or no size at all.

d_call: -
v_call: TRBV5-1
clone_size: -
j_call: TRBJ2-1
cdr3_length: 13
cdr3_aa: CASSLVRGYEQFF
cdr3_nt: TGCGCCAGCAGCTTGGTAAGAGGGTATGAGCAGTTCTTC

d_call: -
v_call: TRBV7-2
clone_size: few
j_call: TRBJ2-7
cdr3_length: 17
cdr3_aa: CASSLLGGQIETYEQYF
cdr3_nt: TGTGCCAGCAGCTTATTGGGGGGGCAAATAGAGACCTACGAGCAGTACTTC

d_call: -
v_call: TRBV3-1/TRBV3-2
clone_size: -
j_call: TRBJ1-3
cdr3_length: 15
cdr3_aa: CASSETQDPGNTIYF
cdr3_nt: TGTGCCAGCAGCGAGACCCAGGATCCAGGAAACACCATATATTTT

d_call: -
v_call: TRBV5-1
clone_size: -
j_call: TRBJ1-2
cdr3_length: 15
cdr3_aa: CASSVSQGNRYGYTF
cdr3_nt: TGCGCCAGCAGCGTTTCCCAGGGGAACCGCTATGGCTACACCTTC

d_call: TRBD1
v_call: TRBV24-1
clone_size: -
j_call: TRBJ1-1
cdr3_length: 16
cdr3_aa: CATSDSRTGKATEAFF
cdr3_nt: TGTGCCACCAGTGATTCCCGGACAGGGAAGGCCACTGAAGCTTTCTTT

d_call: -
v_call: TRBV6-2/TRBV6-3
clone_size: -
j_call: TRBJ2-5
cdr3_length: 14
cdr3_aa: CASSKGRYQGTQYF
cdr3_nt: TGTGCCAGCAGTAAAGGACGTTACCAAGGAACCCAGTACTTC

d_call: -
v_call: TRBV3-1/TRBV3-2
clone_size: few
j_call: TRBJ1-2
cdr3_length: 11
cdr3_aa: CASSPGRTYTF
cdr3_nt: TGTGCCAGCAGCCCCGGGAGGACCTACACCTTC

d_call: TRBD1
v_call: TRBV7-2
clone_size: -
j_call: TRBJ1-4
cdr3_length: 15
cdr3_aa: CASSFTGGSNEKLFF
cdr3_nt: TGTGCCAGCAGCTTTACAGGGGGCTCTAATGAAAAACTGTTTTTT

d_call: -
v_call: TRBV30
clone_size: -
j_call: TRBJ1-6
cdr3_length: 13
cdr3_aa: CAWTPFFNSPLHF
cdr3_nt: TGTGCCTGGACCCCATTTTTTAATTCACCCCTCCACTTT

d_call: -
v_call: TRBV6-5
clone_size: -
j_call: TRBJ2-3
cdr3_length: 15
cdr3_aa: CASRDSGPPGDTQYF
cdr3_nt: TGTGCCAGCAGGGATTCCGGGCCCCCTGGGGATACGCAGTATTTT

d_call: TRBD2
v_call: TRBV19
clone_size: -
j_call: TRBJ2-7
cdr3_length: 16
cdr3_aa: CASSRATSGSGNEQYF
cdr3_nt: TGTGCCAGTAGTAGAGCGACTAGCGGGAGCGGGAACGAGCAGTACTTC

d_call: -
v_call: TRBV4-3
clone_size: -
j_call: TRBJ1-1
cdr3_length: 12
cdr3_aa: CASSQDAGTAFF
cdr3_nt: TGCGCCAGCAGCCAAGACGCAGGGACAGCTTTCTTT

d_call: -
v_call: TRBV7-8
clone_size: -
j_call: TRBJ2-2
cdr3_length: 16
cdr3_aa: CASSLSQGGLGGELFF
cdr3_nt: TGTGCCAGCAGCTTATCTCAGGGGGGCCTAGGTGGGGAGCTGTTTTTT

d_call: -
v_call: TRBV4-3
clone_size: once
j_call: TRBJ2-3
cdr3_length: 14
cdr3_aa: CASSPGGGTDTQYF
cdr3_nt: TGCGCCAGCAGCCCTGGCGGTGGCACAGATACGCAGTATTTT

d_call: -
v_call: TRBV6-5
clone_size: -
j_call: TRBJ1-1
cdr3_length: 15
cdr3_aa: CASSYLPGLNTEAFF
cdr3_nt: TGTGCCAGCAGTTACCTCCCGGGACTCAACACTGAAGCTTTCTTT

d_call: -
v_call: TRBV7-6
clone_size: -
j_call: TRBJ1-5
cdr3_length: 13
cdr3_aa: CASNLGVNQPQHF
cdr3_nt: TGTGCCAGCAACTTAGGCGTCAATCAGCCCCAGCATTTT

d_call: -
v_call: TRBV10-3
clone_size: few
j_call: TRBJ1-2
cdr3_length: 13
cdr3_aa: CAISEEEDYGYTF
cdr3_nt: TGTGCCATCAGTGAGGAGGAAGACTATGGCTACACCTTC

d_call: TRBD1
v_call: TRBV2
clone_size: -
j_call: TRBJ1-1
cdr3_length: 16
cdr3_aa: CASRKTSGTANTEAFF
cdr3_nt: TGTGCCAGCAGGAAAACCTCCGGGACAGCGAACACTGAAGCTTTCTTT

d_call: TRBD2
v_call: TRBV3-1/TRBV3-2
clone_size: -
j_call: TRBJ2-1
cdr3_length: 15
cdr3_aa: CASSQGAGAYNEQFF
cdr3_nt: TGTGCCAGCAGCCAAGGAGCGGGGGCCTACAATGAGCAGTTCTTC

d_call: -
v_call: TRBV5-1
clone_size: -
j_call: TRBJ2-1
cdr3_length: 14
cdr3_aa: CASSPAVLGNEQFF
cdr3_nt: TGCGCCAGCAGCCCCGCGGTCCTGGGCAATGAGCAGTTCTTC

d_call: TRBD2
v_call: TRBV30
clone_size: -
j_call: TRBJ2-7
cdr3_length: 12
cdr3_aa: CAWTSGPYEQYF
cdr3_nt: TGTGCCTGGACTAGCGGACCCTACGAGCAGTACTTC

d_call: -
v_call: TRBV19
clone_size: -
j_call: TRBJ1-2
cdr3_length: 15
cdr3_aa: CASSILQSYSGGYTF
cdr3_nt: TGTGCCAGTAGCATTCTCCAGAGTTATAGTGGTGGCTACACCTTC

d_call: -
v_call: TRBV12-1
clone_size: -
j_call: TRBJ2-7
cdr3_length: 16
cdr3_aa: CASSLVEGLASYEQYF
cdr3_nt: TGTGCCAGCAGCCTCGTCGAGGGACTAGCCTCCTACGAGCAGTACTTC

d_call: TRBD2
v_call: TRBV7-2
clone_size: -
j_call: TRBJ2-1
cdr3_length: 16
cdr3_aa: CASSPTSGSWDNEQFF
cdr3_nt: TGTGCCAGCAGCCCGACTAGCGGGAGTTGGGACAATGAGCAGTTCTTC

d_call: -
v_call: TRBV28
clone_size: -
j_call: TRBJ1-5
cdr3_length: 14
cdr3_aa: CASTTDRSNQPQHF
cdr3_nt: TGTGCCAGCACCACCGACAGATCAAATCAGCCCCAGCATTTT

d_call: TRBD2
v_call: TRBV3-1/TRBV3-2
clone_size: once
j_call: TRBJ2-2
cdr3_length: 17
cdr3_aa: CASSPKAGEVGTGELFF
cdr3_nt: TGTGCCAGCAGCCCAAAAGCGGGGGAAGTCGGGACCGGGGAGCTGTTTTTT

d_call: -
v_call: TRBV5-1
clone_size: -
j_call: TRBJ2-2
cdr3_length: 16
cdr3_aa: CASSLGGTTNTGELFF
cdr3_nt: TGCGCCAGCAGCTTGGGGGGGACAACGAACACCGGGGAGCTGTTTTTT

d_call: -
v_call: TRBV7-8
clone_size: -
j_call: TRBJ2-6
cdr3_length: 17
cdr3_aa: CASRRGPGGVGANVLTF
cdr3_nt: TGTGCCAGCAGACGTGGGCCAGGGGGGGTGGGGGCCAACGTCCTGACTTTC

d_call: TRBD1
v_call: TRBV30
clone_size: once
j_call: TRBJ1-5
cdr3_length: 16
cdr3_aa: CAWSVRGQGRNQPQHF
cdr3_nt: TGTGCCTGGAGTGTACGGGGACAGGGCCGCAATCAGCCCCAGCATTTT

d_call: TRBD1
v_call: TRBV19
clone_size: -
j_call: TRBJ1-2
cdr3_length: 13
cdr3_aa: CATYKDRAGGYTF
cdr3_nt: TGTGCCACCTATAAGGACAGGGCCGGTGGCTACACCTTC

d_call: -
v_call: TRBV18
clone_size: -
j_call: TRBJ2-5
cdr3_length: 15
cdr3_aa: CASSPPSGSTETQYF
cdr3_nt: TGTGCCAGCTCACCACCCAGCGGTAGCACGGAGACCCAGTACTTC

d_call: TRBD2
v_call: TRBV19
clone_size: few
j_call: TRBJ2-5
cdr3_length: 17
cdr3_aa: CASARQAYSGRSETQYF
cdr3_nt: TGTGCCAGTGCGCGCCAAGCTTATAGCGGGAGATCAGAGACCCAGTACTTC

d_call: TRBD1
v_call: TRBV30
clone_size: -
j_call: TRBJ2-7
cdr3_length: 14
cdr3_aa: CAWSAGQDLYEQYF
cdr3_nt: TGTGCCTGGAGTGCTGGACAGGACCTCTACGAGCAGTACTTC

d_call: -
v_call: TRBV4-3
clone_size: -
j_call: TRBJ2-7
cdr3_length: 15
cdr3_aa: CASSQEVRGTYEQYF
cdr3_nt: TGCGCCAGCAGCCAAGAGGTACGGGGCACCTACGAGCAGTACTTC

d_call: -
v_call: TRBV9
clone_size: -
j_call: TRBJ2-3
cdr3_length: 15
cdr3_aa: CASSARTVSTDTQYF
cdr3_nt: TGTGCCAGCAGCGCCCGGACAGTTAGCACAGATACGCAGTATTTT

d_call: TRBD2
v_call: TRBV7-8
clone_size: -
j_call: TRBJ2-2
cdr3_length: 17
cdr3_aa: CASSFPSGRTNTGELFF
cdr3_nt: TGTGCCAGCAGCTTTCCTAGCGGGAGAACGAACACCGGGGAGCTGTTTTTT

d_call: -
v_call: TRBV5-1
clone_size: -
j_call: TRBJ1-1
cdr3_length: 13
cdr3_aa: CASSLDVNTEAFF
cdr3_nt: TGCGCCAGCAGCCTGGACGTGAACACTGAAGCTTTCTTT

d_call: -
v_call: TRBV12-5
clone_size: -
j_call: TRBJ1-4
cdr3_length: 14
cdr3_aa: CASGTGLHNEKLFF
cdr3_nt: TGTGCTAGTGGTACCGGGCTTCATAATGAAAAACTGTTTTTT

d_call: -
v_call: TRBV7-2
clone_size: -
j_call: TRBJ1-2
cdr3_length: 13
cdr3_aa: CASSSAGTGGYTF
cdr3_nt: TGTGCCAGCAGCTCAGCCGGGACCGGTGGCTACACCTTC

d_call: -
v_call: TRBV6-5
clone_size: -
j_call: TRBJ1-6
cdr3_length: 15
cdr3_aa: CASITGPQKSSPLHF
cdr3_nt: TGTGCCAGCATAACGGGACCCCAGAAATCTTCACCCCTCCACTTT

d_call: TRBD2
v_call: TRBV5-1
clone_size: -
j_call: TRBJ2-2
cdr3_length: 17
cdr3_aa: CASSSPGLAGNTGELFF
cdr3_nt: TGCGCCAGCAGCTCACCGGGACTAGCGGGGAACACCGGGGAGCTGTTTTTT

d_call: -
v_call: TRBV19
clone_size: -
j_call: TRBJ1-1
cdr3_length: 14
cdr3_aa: CASSPLPGNTEAFF
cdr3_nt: TGTGCCAGTAGTCCCCTCCCTGGGAACACTGAAGCTTTCTTT